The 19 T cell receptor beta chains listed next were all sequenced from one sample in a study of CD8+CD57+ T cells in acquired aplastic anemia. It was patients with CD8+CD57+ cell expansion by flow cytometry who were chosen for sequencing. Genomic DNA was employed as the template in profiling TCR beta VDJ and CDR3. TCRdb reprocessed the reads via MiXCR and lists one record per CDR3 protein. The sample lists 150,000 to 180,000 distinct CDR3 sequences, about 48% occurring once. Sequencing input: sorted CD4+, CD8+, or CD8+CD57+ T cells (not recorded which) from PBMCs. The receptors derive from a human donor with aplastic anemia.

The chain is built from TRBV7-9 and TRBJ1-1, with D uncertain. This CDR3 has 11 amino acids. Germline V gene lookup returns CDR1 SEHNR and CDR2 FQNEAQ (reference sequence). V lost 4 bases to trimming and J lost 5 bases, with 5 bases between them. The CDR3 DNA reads TGTGCCAGCAGCTCTAGTACTGAAGCTTTCTTT. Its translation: CASSSSTEAFF. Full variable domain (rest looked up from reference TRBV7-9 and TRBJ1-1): DTGVSQNPRHKITKRGQNVTFRCDPISEHNRLYWYRQTLGQGPEFLTYFQNEAQLEKSRLLSDRFSAERPKGSFSTLEIQRTEQGDSAMYLCASSSSTEAFFGQGTRLTVV.

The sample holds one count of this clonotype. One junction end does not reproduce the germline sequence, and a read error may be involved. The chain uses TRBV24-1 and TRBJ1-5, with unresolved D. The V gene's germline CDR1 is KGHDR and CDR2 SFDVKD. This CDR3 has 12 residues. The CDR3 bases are TGTGCCACCAGTGATCTCAATCAGCTCCAGCATTTT. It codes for CATSDLNQLQHF.

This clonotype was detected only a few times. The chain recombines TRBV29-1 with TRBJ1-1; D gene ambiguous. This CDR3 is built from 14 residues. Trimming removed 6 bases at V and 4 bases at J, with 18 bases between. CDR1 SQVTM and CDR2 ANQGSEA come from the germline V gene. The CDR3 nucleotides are TGCAGCGTCGGCCGGGAGGTTATGAGCACTGAAGCTTTCTTT. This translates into CSVGREVMSTEAFF.

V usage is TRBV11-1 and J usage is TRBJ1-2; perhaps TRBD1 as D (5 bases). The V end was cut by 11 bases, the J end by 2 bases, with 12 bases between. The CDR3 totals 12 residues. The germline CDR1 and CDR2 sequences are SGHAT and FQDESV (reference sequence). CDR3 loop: CASGGVNYGYTF. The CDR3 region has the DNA TGTGCCTCGGGAGGGGTGAACTATGGCTACACCTTC.

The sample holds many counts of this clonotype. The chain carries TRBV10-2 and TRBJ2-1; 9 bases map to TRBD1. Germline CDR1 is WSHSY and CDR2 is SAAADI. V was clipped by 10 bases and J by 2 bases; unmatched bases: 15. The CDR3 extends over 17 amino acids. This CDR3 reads CATTQSIRDRAYNEQFF. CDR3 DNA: TGCGCCACCACGCAAAGTATCCGGGACAGGGCCTACAATGAGCAGTTCTTC.

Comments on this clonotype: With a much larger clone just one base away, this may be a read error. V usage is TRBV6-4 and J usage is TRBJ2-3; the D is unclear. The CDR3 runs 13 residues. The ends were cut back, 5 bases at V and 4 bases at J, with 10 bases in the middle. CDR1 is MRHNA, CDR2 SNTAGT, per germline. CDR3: CASSSNGADTQYF. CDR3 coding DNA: TGTGCCAGCAGTAGTAATGGGGCAGATACGCAGTATTTT.

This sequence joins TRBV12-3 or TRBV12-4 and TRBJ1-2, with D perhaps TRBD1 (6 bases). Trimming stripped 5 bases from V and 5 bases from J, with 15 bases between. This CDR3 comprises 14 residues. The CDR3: CASSPRTETYGYTF. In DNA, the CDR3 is TGTGCCAGCAGTCCTAGGACAGAGACGTATGGCTACACCTTC.

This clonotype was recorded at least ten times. CDR3 in amino acids: CSARTDRTYEQYF. The CDR3 DNA reads TGCAGTGCTAGGACAGATCGGACATACGAGCAGTACTTC. The rearrangement joins TRBV20-1 to TRBJ2-7; TRBD1 might be the D (5 bases). The V gene's germline CDR1 is DFQATT and CDR2 SNEGSKA (reference sequence). Trimming shortened V by 3 bases and J by 4 bases, and 13 bases separated the two germline ends. This CDR3 region has 13 residues.

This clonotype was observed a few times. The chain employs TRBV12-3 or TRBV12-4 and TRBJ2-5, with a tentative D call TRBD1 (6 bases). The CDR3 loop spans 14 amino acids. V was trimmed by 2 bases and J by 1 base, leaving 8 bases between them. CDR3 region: CASSLQGPQETQYF. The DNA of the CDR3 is TGTGCCAGCAGTTTACAGGGGCCCCAAGAGACCCAGTACTTC.

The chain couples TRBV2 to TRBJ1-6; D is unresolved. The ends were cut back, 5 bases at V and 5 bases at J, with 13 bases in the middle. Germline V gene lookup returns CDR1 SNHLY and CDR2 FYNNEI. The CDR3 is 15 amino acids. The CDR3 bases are TGTGCCAGCAGTAAGAAAAACAGTAATAATTCACCCCTCCACTTT. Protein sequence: CASSKKNSNNSPLHF.

The DNA of the CDR3 is TGCAGCGTTACGGACACCCCGAACACTGAAGCTTTCTTT. It is translated as CSVTDTPNTEAFF. This rearrangement joins TRBV29-1 to TRBJ1-1; a possible D gene is TRBD1 (5 bases). Trimming took 5 bases from V and 1 from J, leaving 11 bases between them. The CDR3 is 13 amino acids. The germline CDR1 and CDR2 sequences are SQVTM and ANQGSEA.

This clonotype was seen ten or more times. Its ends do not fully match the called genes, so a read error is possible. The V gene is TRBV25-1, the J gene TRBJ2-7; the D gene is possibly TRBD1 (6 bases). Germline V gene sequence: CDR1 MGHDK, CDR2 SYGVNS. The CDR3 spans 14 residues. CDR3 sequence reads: CASSGGQGSSEQYF. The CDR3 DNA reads TGTGCCAGCAGTGGTGGGCAGGGGTCCTCCGAGCAGTACTTC.

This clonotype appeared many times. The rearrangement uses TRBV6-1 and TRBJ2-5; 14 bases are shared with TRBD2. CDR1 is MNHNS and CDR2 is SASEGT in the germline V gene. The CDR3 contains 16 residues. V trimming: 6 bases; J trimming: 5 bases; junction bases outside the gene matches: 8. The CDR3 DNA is TGTGCCAGCAGAAGCGGGACTAGCGGGGGCCGGGAGACCCAGTACTTC. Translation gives CASRSGTSGGRETQYF.

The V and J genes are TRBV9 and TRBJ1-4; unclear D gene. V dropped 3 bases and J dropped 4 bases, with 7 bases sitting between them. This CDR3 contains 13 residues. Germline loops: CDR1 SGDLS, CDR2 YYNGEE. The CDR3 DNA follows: TGTGCCAGCAGCGCCCATTTTAATGAAAAACTGTTTTTT. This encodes CASSAHFNEKLFF.

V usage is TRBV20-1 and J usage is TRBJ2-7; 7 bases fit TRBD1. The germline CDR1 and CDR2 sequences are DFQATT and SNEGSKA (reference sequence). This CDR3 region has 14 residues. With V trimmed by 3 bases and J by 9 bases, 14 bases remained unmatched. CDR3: CSARPAGTARGQYF. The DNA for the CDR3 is TGCAGTGCTAGGCCGGCAGGGACAGCCCGCGGGCAGTACTTC.

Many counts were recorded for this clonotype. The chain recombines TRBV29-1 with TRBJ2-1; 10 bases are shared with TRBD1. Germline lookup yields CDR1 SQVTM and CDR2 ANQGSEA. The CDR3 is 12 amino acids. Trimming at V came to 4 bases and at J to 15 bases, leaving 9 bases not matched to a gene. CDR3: CSVGTGGMLGFF. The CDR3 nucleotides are TGCAGCGTTGGGACAGGGGGGATGTTAGGGTTCTTC.

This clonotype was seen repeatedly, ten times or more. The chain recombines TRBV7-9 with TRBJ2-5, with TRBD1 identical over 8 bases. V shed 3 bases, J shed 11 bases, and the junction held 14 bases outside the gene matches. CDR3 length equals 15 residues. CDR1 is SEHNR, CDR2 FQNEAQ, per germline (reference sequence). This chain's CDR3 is CASSLVDSDRAKQYF. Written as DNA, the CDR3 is TGTGCCAGCAGCTTGGTCGATTCGGACAGGGCAAAACAGTACTTC.

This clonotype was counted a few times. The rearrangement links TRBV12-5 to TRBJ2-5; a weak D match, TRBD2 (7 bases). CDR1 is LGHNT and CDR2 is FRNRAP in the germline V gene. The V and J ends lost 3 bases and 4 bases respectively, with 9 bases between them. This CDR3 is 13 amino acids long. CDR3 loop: CASGLGGVETQYF. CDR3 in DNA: TGTGCTAGTGGTTTAGGGGGGGTAGAGACCCAGTACTTC. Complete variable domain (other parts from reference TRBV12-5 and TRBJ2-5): DARVTQTPRHKVTEMGQEVTMRCQPILGHNTVFWYRQTMMQGLELLAYFRNRAPLDDSGMPKDRFSAEMPDATLATLKIQPSEPRDSAVYFCASGLGGVETQYFGPGTRLLVL.

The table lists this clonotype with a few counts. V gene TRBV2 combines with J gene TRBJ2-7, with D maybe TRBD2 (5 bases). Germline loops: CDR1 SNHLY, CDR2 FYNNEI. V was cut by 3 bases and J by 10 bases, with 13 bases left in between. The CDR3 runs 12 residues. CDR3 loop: CASSDSLGSQYF. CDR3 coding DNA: TGTGCCAGCAGTGATAGCCTAGGGAGCCAGTACTTC. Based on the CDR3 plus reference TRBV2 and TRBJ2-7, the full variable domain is EPEVTQTPSHQVTQMGQEVILRCVPISNHLYFYWYRQILGQKVEFLVSFYNNEISEKSEIFDDQFSVERPDGSNFTLKIRSTKLEDSAMYFCASSDSLGSQYFGPGTRLTVT.